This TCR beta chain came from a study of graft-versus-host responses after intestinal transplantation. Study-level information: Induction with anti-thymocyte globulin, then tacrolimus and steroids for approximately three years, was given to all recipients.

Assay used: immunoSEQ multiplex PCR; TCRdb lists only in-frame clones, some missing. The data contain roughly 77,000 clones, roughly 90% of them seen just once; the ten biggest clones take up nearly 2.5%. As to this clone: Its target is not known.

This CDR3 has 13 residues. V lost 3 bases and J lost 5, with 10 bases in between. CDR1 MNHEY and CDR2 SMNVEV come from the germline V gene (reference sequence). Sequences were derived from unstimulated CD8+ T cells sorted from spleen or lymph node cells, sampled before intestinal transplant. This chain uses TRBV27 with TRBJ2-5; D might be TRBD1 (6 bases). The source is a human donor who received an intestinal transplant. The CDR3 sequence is CASSLSGQETQYF. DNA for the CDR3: TGTGCCAGCAGTTTGTCCGGACAGGAGACCCAGTACTTC.